Below are 26 T cell receptor beta chains sequenced from a single sample in a study of regulatory T cells in long-lasting Graves disease. Sample time point: newly diagnosed GD, antithyroid drugs for less than 3 months. RNA from PBMCs was the source of the TCR library. Arm-PCR of CDR3 regions and iRepertoire HTBI primers were used to build TCR beta libraries. TCRdb processed the multiplex PCR reads anew with MiXCR; each CDR3 protein has one entry. This repertoire shows more than 350,000 distinct CDR3 sequences, approximately 15% found once; its top ten account for 16%. These data were also filed under a second study, of T cells in Graves' hyperthyroidism and ophthalmopathy.

The specimen was peripheral blood mononuclear cells (PBMCs), collected at new diagnosis, from a patient treated with antithyroid drugs. The origin of the receptors is a woman aged 25 to 39 with Graves disease.

This clonotype showed up many times. The chain has TRBV7-6 and TRBJ2-1; possibly TRBD1 for D (5 bases). V was trimmed by 5 bases and J by 5 bases, leaving 13 bases between them. Germline V gene lookup returns CDR1 SGHVS and CDR2 FNYEAQ. The CDR3 sequence is 14 residues long. The CDR3 nucleotides read TGTGCCAGCAGCGCCGGACACGAGAACAATGAGCAGTTCTTC. Its translation: CASSAGHENNEQFF.

The table lists this clonotype with many counts. V and J are TRBV28 and TRBJ2-2, with 8 nucleotides matching TRBD1. There are 16 residues in the CDR3. Germline CDR1 MDHEN, CDR2 SYDVKM. V lost 7 bases and J lost 0; bases outside the gene matches: 7. CDR3 bases: TGTGCCAGCATTGGGACAGGCAAACCGAACACCGGGGAGCTGTTTTTT. It encodes CASIGTGKPNTGELFF.

This clonotype was seen ten or more times. This chain uses TRBV29-1 with TRBJ2-1; possibly TRBD1 for D (5 bases). Trimming left V 2 bases short and J 4 bases short, with 12 bases between. CDR1 is SQVTM and CDR2 is ANQGSEA in the germline V gene. The length of the CDR3 is 14 residues. The CDR3 reads CSVERGQGYNEQFF. The CDR3 DNA sequence: TGCAGCGTTGAAAGAGGCCAGGGTTACAATGAGCAGTTCTTC.

This clonotype was counted a few times. The chain uses TRBV4-2 and TRBJ2-2, with D maybe TRBD2 (5 bases). Germline CDR1 reads LGHNA; CDR2 reads YNFKEQ. This CDR3 is built from 17 residues. Trimming cost V 2 bases and J 1 base, with 14 bases left between them. The DNA of the CDR3 is TGTGCCAGCAGCCAACCAGCCCCCAGCGGGAACACCGGGGAGCTGTTTTTT. Translation: CASSQPAPSGNTGELFF.

The V and J genes are TRBV6-5 and TRBJ1-6, with a weak D call TRBD1 (5 bases). With 0 bases removed from V and 5 bases from J, the gap between germline ends came to 8 bases. This CDR3 spans 15 amino acids. Germline V lookup: CDR1 MNHEY, CDR2 SVGAGI. CDR3 DNA sequence: TGTGCCAGCAGTTACTCGAGGACACATAATTCACCCCTCCACTTT. Its protein product is CASSYSRTHNSPLHF.

In this sample, this clonotype turned up many times. This sequence joins TRBV30 and TRBJ1-2, with 10 bases matching TRBD1. The CDR3 totals 13 residues. Per germline, CDR1 GTSNPN and CDR2 SVGIG (reference sequence). The J segment lost 10 bases and the V segment lost 3 bases, leaving 8 bases of the junction unmatched. Here the CDR3 DNA reads TGTGCCTGGAGGGATGACAGGGGGCCTGACTACACCTTC. Its translation: CAWRDDRGPDYTF. The complete variable domain, with remaining parts taken from reference TRBV30 and TRBJ1-2, reads SQTIHQWPATLVQPVGSPLSLECTVEGTSNPNLYWYRQAAGRGLQLLFYSVGIGQISSEVPQNLSASRPQDRQFILSSKKLLLSDSGFYLCAWRDDRGPDYTFGSGTRLTVV.

There are many counts of this clonotype. This chain connects TRBV28 to TRBJ2-1, with 11 bases that match TRBD2. The CDR3 contains 16 residues. CDR1 is MDHEN and CDR2 is SYDVKM in the germline V gene. The V segment lost 6 bases and the J segment 8 bases; nucleotides outside the gene matches: 12. CDR3 sequence reads: CASRGRGLAGGDEQFF. CDR3 DNA: TGTGCCAGCAGGGGACGCGGACTAGCGGGTGGGGATGAGCAGTTCTTC. The variable domain in full, with the rest retrieved from reference TRBV28 and TRBJ2-1, is DVKVTQSSRYLVKRTGEKVFLECVQDMDHENMFWYRQDPGLGLRLIYFSYDVKMKEKGDIPEGYSVSREKKERFSLILESASTNQTSMYLCASRGRGLAGGDEQFFGPGTRLTVL.

This clonotype was observed at least ten times. V is TRBV3-1 and J is TRBJ1-1; no clear D. The ends were cut back, 4 bases at V and 4 bases at J, with 13 bases in the middle. The CDR3 is 14 residues long. The V gene's germline CDR1 is LGHDT and CDR2 YNNKEL (reference sequence). The CDR3 loop is CASSLTSYGTEAFF. The CDR3 DNA follows: TGTGCCAGCAGCCTCACATCGTACGGCACTGAAGCTTTCTTT.

This clonotype showed up many times. This chain joins TRBV28 and TRBJ2-7; 7 nucleotides match TRBD2. Trimming at V came to 8 bases and at J to 6 bases, leaving 10 bases not matched to a gene. The CDR3 is 13 amino acids. The germline CDR1 and CDR2 sequences are MDHEN and SYDVKM. DNA of the CDR3: TGTGCCAGCGGCGGCGTGTGGGAGGGCGAGCAGTACTTC. Its translation is CASGGVWEGEQYF.

V gene TRBV19 combines with J gene TRBJ2-1; TRBD1 matches 8 bases. The CDR3 spans 15 residues. J lost 5 bases, V lost 7 bases, and 10 bases had no gene match. CDR1 is LNHDA and CDR2 is SQIVND in the germline V gene (reference sequence). The CDR3 DNA is TGTGCCAGTATTCCAACCACAGGGGGGAACAATGAGCAGTTCTTC. Translating it yields CASIPTTGGNNEQFF.

The sample holds many counts of this clonotype. The chain combines TRBV11-3 with TRBJ2-1, with D uncertain. The CDR3 has 15 residues. V lost 5 bases, J lost 4 bases, and 15 bases lay in between. Germline assignment: CDR1 SGHNT and CDR2 YENEEA. The chain's CDR3 is CASSRRVPGYNEQFF. CDR3 DNA: TGTGCCAGCAGCCGACGCGTCCCAGGTTACAATGAGCAGTTCTTC.

This clonotype was detected many times. DNA of the CDR3: TGTGCCAGCAGTTTACGTGGGACAGGGCTGCCCTCGGAGCAGTTCTTC. Its protein product is CASSLRGTGLPSEQFF. V usage is TRBV12-3 or TRBV12-4 and J usage is TRBJ2-1, with 9 bases that match TRBD1. The CDR3 length is 16 residues. J gave up 10 bases and V 2 bases, and 12 bases lay outside the gene matches.

This clonotype has a count of ten or more. The chain recombines TRBV11-3 with TRBJ2-2; 11 nucleotides align to TRBD1. The CDR3 spans 16 residues. Germline V gene data show CDR1 as SGHNT and CDR2 as YENEEA. V lost 5 bases to trimming and J lost 7 bases; unmatched junction nucleotides: 9. The CDR3 DNA reads TGTGCCAGCAGCCCTCGGACAGGGGGCAGGGTCGGGGAGCTGTTTTTT. This gives the protein CASSPRTGGRVGELFF.

The chain links TRBV28 to TRBJ2-3; D is ambiguous. Trimming removed 2 bases at V and 2 bases at J, with 8 bases between. From germline, CDR1 is MDHEN and CDR2 SYDVKM. This CDR3 spans 14 amino acids. The CDR3 loop reads CASSLRQTTDTQYF. CDR3 coding DNA: TGTGCCAGCAGTTTAAGGCAGACCACAGATACGCAGTATTTT.

Of note for this clonotype: A much more abundant neighbour one base away suggests this may be a read error. The V and J genes are TRBV30 and TRBJ2-1, with D possibly matching TRBD1 (6 bases). Germline V gene data show CDR1 as GTSNPN and CDR2 as SVGIG (reference sequence). The CDR3 is 14 residues long. DNA for the CDR3: TGTGCCTGGAGTATGGGGGCGTCCTACGATGAGCAGTTCTTC. Encoded protein: CAWSMGASYDEQFF.

The chain combines TRBV15 with TRBJ2-4; D call uncertain. The V end lost 5 bases, the J end lost 6 bases, and 17 bases lay between the germline ends. The CDR3 spans 15 residues. Germline lookup yields CDR1 LNHNV and CDR2 YYDKDF (reference sequence). The CDR3 reads CATSLQGLVGNIQYF. The CDR3, as DNA: TGTGCCACCAGCTTGCAAGGTCTGGTTGGAAACATTCAGTACTTC.

At least ten counts were recorded for this clonotype. The chain couples TRBV30 to TRBJ1-5; D remains ambiguous. This CDR3 is built from 15 residues. Germline CDR1 is GTSNPN and CDR2 is SVGIG (reference sequence). V dropped 0 bases and J dropped 2 bases, with 11 bases sitting between them. In nucleotides, the CDR3 is TGTGCCTGGAGTGTAGGCGGATTGGGCAATCAGCCCCAGCATTTT. Amino acid sequence: CAWSVGGLGNQPQHF.

V gene TRBV5-1 combines with J gene TRBJ2-4; the match to TRBD2 covers 11 bases. Germline CDR1 reads SGHRS; CDR2 reads YFSETQ. The CDR3 extends over 19 amino acids. V shed 3 bases and J 2 bases; nucleotides not matched to a gene: 13. CDR3 bases: TGCGCCAGCAGCTCCTCACCCTTACTAGCGGGAGTGACCAAAAACATTCAGTACTTC. Protein sequence: CASSSSPLLAGVTKNIQYF.

Of note for this clonotype: This may come from a read error, since a much larger clone is one base off. The CDR3 does not end in the conserved phenylalanine or tryptophan, so this is likely a read error. The chain has TRBV15 and TRBJ2-7, with TRBD1 matching 7 bases. Per germline, CDR1 LNHNV and CDR2 YYDKDF (reference sequence). Trimming cost V 9 bases and J 6 bases; bases outside gene matches: 5. The CDR3 runs 11 residues. The CDR3 here is CATRQGGEQYL. Here the CDR3 DNA reads TGTGCCACGAGACAGGGCGGCGAGCAGTACCTC.

This clonotype was seen many times. This chain uses TRBV10-3 with TRBJ2-3; possible D gene TRBD2, 6 bases. The germline V and J ends were trimmed by 6 bases and 5 bases, with 15 bases remaining between them. The CDR3 extends over 14 amino acids. Germline V gene data show CDR1 as ENHRY and CDR2 as SYGVKD. CDR3 coding DNA: TGTGCCATCAGCAAAGGACTAACGGGAGATACGCAGTATTTT. This gives the protein CAISKGLTGDTQYF.

In its sample, this clonotype was seen many times. The chain uses TRBV19 and TRBJ1-6; D possibly corresponds to TRBD1 (6 bases). The CDR3 sequence is 14 residues long. The germline gives CDR1 LNHDA, CDR2 SQIVND (reference sequence). Trimming took 5 bases from V and 14 from J, leaving 19 bases between them. CDR3 in DNA: TGTGCCAGTAGTTTTTCGGACAGAAGGGGTTCCCTCCACTTT. Encoded protein: CASSFSDRRGSLHF.

This clonotype was recorded at least ten times. This chain links TRBV9 with TRBJ2-1; 10 bases fit TRBD2. The CDR3 spans 14 residues. Per germline, CDR1 SGDLS and CDR2 YYNGEE. The V and J ends lost 1 base and 7 bases, in that order; junction bases with no gene match: 2. DNA for the CDR3: TGTGCCAGCAGCGTACTAGCGGGAGTTAATGAGCAGTTCTTC. It encodes CASSVLAGVNEQFF.

The V call is TRBV6-5, the J call TRBJ1-4; D is possibly TRBD1 (6 bases). CDR3 length equals 15 residues. V dropped 2 bases and J dropped 4 bases, with 11 bases sitting between them. Germline assignment: CDR1 MNHEY and CDR2 SVGAGI. CDR3 DNA sequence: TGTGCCAGCAGTTACGGGAGGGGGAGTAATGAAAAACTGTTTTTT. This sequence encodes CASSYGRGSNEKLFF.

The V and J genes are TRBV25-1 and TRBJ1-6; TRBD1 matches at 11 bases. The CDR3 extends over 17 amino acids. Germline V lookup: CDR1 MGHDK, CDR2 SYGVNS. The V and J ends lost 3 bases and 11 bases, in that order; junction bases with no gene match: 12. CDR3 nucleotides: TGTGCCAGCAGTGATAGGACAGGGGGCAGAAGAATTCCACCCCTCCACTTT. Residues: CASSDRTGGRRIPPLHF.

This clonotype was observed at least ten times. The rearrangement links TRBV28 to TRBJ1-3; TRBD1 might be the D (5 bases). Looked up from germline, CDR1 is MDHEN and CDR2 is SYDVKM. V was clipped by 4 bases and J by 0 bases, with 16 bases between them. There are 17 residues in the CDR3. The DNA for the CDR3 is TGTGCCAGCAGTTCCCGACAAGGGGCCTTCTCTGGAAACACCATATATTTT. Residues: CASSSRQGAFSGNTIYF. Drawing the rest from reference TRBV28 and TRBJ1-3, the complete variable domain is DVKVTQSSRYLVKRTGEKVFLECVQDMDHENMFWYRQDPGLGLRLIYFSYDVKMKEKGDIPEGYSVSREKKERFSLILESASTNQTSMYLCASSSRQGAFSGNTIYFGEGSWLTVV.

Many counts were recorded for this clonotype. The chain recombines TRBV11-3 with TRBJ2-7; possibly TRBD1 for D (6 bases). CDR3 length equals 13 residues. Germline assignment: CDR1 SGHNT and CDR2 YENEEA. The V end was cut by 5 bases, the J end by 2 bases, with 10 bases between. The CDR3 DNA follows: TGTGCCAGCAGCCCAGGGGAAACCTACGAGCAGTACTTC. It is translated as CASSPGETYEQYF. The entire variable domain, with the rest obtained from reference TRBV11-3 and TRBJ2-7, is as follows: EAGVVQSPRYKIIEKKQPVAFWCNPISGHNTLYWYLQNLGQGPELLIRYENEEAVDDSQLPKDRFSAERLKGVDSTLKIQPAELGDSAVYLCASSPGETYEQYFGPGTRLTVT.